This TCR beta chain was recorded in a study of shared clonotypes between healthy human individuals. TCRdb keeps only in-frame clones here, not all; method: immunoSEQ multiplex PCR. The sample includes over a million clones, approximately 97% seen only once; the top ten take 1% to 1.5%. Germline lookup yields CDR1 MNHEY and CDR2 SVGAGI. This CDR3 contains 15 residues. The germline V and J ends were trimmed by 0 bases and 4 bases, with 12 bases remaining between them. This receptor was identified in a man aged 25-45 years in good health. Sequencing was performed on naive CD4+ T cells sorted from blood. As for subset: CD45RA+ positively selected. The genes are TRBV6-5 and TRBJ1-1, with D perhaps TRBD1 (6 bases). CDR3 DNA: TGTGCCAGCAGTTACTCGGGGGGGCCCGGCACTGAAGCTTTCTTT. Amino acids: CASSYSGGPGTEAFF.